The 25 T cell receptor beta chains presented below share a single source sample, sequenced in a study of T-cell reconstitution after alpha-beta-depleted transplantation in children listed by TCRdb under 2016. The sample's treatment or condition label is to be understood as: allogeneic hematopoietic cell transplantation with graft depleted of TCRalphabeta T cells and CD19 B cells. Libraries were made using PCR. Sequencer: Illumina HiSeq 2500. TCR libraries were prepared with molecular barcoding, using unique molecular identifiers to normalize TCRbeta repertoire quantification. Through fastp at Q25 and MiXCR, TCRdb rebuilt clones from the public reads, retaining in-frame beta chains. All rows with the same CDR3 protein become a single entry with the most common DNA and genes. Recorded for this sample are about 470,000 distinct CDR3 sequences; approximately 42% of them occurred a single time. The ten biggest clones cover roughly a quarter of the sample.

The sequences come from PBMCs, collected before TCRalphabeta/CD19-depleted stem cell transplant. The source of these receptors is a girl aged 2 to 9 with aplastic anemia, due to receive a stem cell transplant.

This clonotype showed up many times. The rearrangement joins TRBV12-3 or TRBV12-4 to TRBJ2-7; possibly TRBD1 for D (6 bases). There are 15 residues in the CDR3. The ends were cut back, 5 bases at V and 7 bases at J, with 21 bases in the middle. CDR3 residues: CASSVDGTILREQYF. The CDR3 DNA reads as TGTGCCAGCAGTGTGGATGGGACAATATTACGAGAGCAGTACTTC.

The chain uses TRBV29-1 and TRBJ1-4, with 7 bases identical to TRBD1. V shed 5 bases, J shed 5 bases, and the junction held 2 bases outside the gene matches. There are 12 residues in the CDR3. Per germline, CDR1 SQVTM and CDR2 ANQGSEA. CDR3 region: CSVSDRNEKLFF. CDR3 nucleotides: TGCAGCGTTTCGGACAGGAATGAAAAACTGTTTTTT.

V and J are TRBV27 and TRBJ2-1, with 8 nucleotides matching TRBD2. The CDR3 runs to 17 residues. The germline V gene has CDR1 MNHEY and CDR2 SMNVEV (reference sequence). Unmatched junction bases numbered 17, after V lost 3 bases and J lost 10 bases. The CDR3 nucleotides read TGTGCCAGCAGTTTGGCGAGGGTTAGCGGGACCTTGGGGGAGCAGTTCTTC. Translating gives CASSLARVSGTLGEQFF.

The CDR3, as DNA: TGTGCCAGCAGCTTAACCCGGACTAGCGGGGACTACGAGCAGTACTTC. Residues: CASSLTRTSGDYEQYF. The chain uses TRBV7-2 and TRBJ2-7; 12 bases map to TRBD2. The CDR3 contains 16 residues. Unmatched junction bases numbered 5, after V lost 2 bases and J lost 3 bases. CDR1 SGHTA and CDR2 FQGNSA come from the germline V gene.

The rearrangement links TRBV20-1 to TRBJ1-3, with a possible D match to TRBD1 (5 bases). V was shortened by 1 base and J by 2 bases, with 9 bases between the two germline ends. CDR1 DFQATT and CDR2 SNEGSKA come from the germline V gene (reference sequence). This CDR3 contains 14 residues. The chain's CDR3 is CSARARAPGNTIYF. CDR3 DNA sequence: TGCAGTGCTAGAGCCAGGGCCCCTGGAAACACCATATATTTT.

This clonotype was seen a few times. The chain uses TRBV20-1 and TRBJ2-6, with D unclear. Trimming took 1 base from V and 0 from J, leaving 4 bases between them. The CDR3 is 14 residues long. Germline V gene sequence: CDR1 DFQATT, CDR2 SNEGSKA (reference sequence). The CDR3 region is CSARGSSGANVLTF. CDR3 DNA sequence: TGCAGTGCTAGAGGAAGCTCTGGGGCCAACGTCCTGACTTTC.

The rearrangement uses TRBV7-6 and TRBJ2-1; TRBD1 aligns across 9 bases. The CDR3 contains 16 residues. Germline values: CDR1 SGHVS, CDR2 FNYEAQ. V lost 6 bases, J lost 8 bases, and 14 bases stayed unmatched. The CDR3 DNA sequence: TGTGCCAGCAGTTTACATCCGGGACAGGGTCTCGATGAGCAGTTCTTC. Translation: CASSLHPGQGLDEQFF.

The rearrangement joins TRBV27 to TRBJ2-1; 7 bases are shared with TRBD2. Germline lookup yields CDR1 MNHEY and CDR2 SMNVEV (reference sequence). The junction had 5 bases not matched to a gene; V was cut back by 3 bases and J by 6 bases. This CDR3 contains 14 residues. The CDR3 bases are TGTGCCAGCAGTTTGAGCGGGAATAGCAATGAGCAGTTCTTC. Translated, it gives CASSLSGNSNEQFF.

The chain carries TRBV12-3 or TRBV12-4 and TRBJ1-2, with D perhaps matching TRBD1 (6 bases). This CDR3 region has 15 residues. With 1 base removed from V and 7 bases from J, the gap between germline ends came to 16 bases. The CDR3 DNA reads TGTGCCAGCAGTTTAGGTCCAGGGGCGGCCGGTGGCTACACCTTC. Translation gives CASSLGPGAAGGYTF.

This rearrangement joins TRBV20-1 to TRBJ1-5, with D possibly matching TRBD1 (5 bases). The CDR3 totals 12 residues. CDR1 DFQATT and CDR2 SNEGSKA come from the germline V gene (reference sequence). The CDR3 region has the DNA TGCAGCGGGGCCAGGGCCAATCAGCCCCAGCATTTT. Translating it yields CSGARANQPQHF.

The rearrangement links TRBV29-1 to TRBJ2-7; tentative D call: TRBD1 (6 bases). This CDR3 has 15 residues. Trimming left V 4 bases short and J 0 bases short, with 16 bases between. The germline V gene has CDR1 SQVTM and CDR2 ANQGSEA. The CDR3 here is CSVGRYRASSYEQYF. The CDR3 DNA sequence: TGCAGCGTTGGTCGTTACAGGGCTAGCTCCTACGAGCAGTACTTC.

The chain is built from TRBV20-1 and TRBJ2-1; 8 nucleotides match TRBD1. Germline trimming cut 3 bases from V and 3 bases from J; bases unmatched to any gene: 4. CDR3 length: 14 amino acids. CDR1 and CDR2 (germline): DFQATT, SNEGSKA (reference sequence). The CDR3 here is CSARGQVNYNEQFF. For the CDR3, the DNA is TGCAGTGCTAGGGGACAGGTCAACTACAATGAGCAGTTCTTC.

The chain has TRBV11-1 and TRBJ2-3; 9 nucleotides align to TRBD2. The CDR3 has 18 residues. Germline CDR1 SGHAT, CDR2 FQDESV (reference sequence). V lost 3 bases, J lost 0 bases, and 10 bases stayed unmatched. The CDR3 sequence: CASSFVGLAFTSTDTQYF. DNA for the CDR3: TGTGCCAGCAGCTTTGTGGGACTAGCATTCACTAGCACAGATACGCAGTATTTT.

The sample holds a few counts of this clonotype. The J gene is TRBJ2-6, the V gene TRBV5-1, with 7 bases fitting TRBD2. Unmatched junction bases numbered 8, after V lost 4 bases and J lost 1 base. Germline values: CDR1 SGHRS, CDR2 YFSETQ. CDR3 length: 17 amino acids. In DNA, the CDR3 is TGCGCCAGCAGCCCTAGTCGGGGGGTGTCTGGGGCCAACGTCCTGACTTTC. It yields the protein CASSPSRGVSGANVLTF.

V and J are TRBV5-5 and TRBJ1-4; perhaps TRBD1 as D (5 bases). Germline V lookup: CDR1 SGHKS, CDR2 YYEKEE (reference sequence). The germline V and J ends were trimmed by 4 bases and 8 bases, with 12 bases remaining between them. There are 13 residues in the CDR3. The CDR3 DNA reads TGTGCCAGCAGCGGGGGAGGACAAGAAAAACTGTTTTTT. Its translation: CASSGGGQEKLFF.

This clonotype was recorded only once. The J gene is TRBJ2-4, the V gene TRBV12-3 or TRBV12-4; D may be TRBD1 (5 bases). V lost 5 bases and J lost 0, with 14 bases in between. The CDR3 runs to 16 residues. CDR3 protein: CASSAPGREAKNIQYF. Here the CDR3 DNA reads TGTGCCAGCAGTGCCCCTGGCAGGGAAGCCAAAAACATTCAGTACTTC.

This clonotype was observed many times. The chain uses TRBV11-2 and TRBJ1-2, with D possibly TRBD1 on 5 matching bases. The CDR3 has 19 amino acids. The germline CDR1 and CDR2 sequences are SGHAT and FQNNGV. V gave up 3 bases and J gave up 0 bases, with 23 bases separating them. The CDR3 here is CASSFPRDPKLGANYGYTF. The CDR3 DNA sequence: TGTGCCAGCAGCTTTCCTCGGGACCCAAAGCTAGGGGCTAACTATGGCTACACCTTC.

This clonotype was picked up many times. The chain links TRBV5-1 to TRBJ2-1; D is uncertain. Germline V gene sequence: CDR1 SGHRS, CDR2 YFSETQ. The CDR3 contains 12 residues. V lost 0 bases to trimming and J lost 7 bases, with 5 bases between them. The CDR3 loop reads CASSLGRNEQFF. The CDR3 DNA is TGCGCCAGCAGCTTGGGGCGAAATGAGCAGTTCTTC.

The chain joins TRBV29-1 to TRBJ2-7; 8 bases align to TRBD1. Germline loops: CDR1 SQVTM, CDR2 ANQGSEA. This CDR3 spans 14 amino acids. V dropped 1 base and J dropped 2; count of bases not matched to a gene: 4. Here the CDR3 DNA reads TGCAGCGTTGAAGGGACAGGGTCGACCTACGAGCAGTACTTC. Translated: CSVEGTGSTYEQYF.

The chain is built from TRBV21-1 and TRBJ1-5. TRBV21-1 is tagged as a pseudogene. The CDR3 has 12 amino acids. CDR3 loop: CASSKDCQPQHF. DNA of the CDR3: TGTGCCAGCAGCAAAGATTGCCAGCCCCAGCATTTT.

The CDR3 coding sequence is TGCAGTGCTAGAGAATGGGGCGGGGTGAACACTGAAGCTTTCTTT. Protein: CSAREWGGVNTEAFF. V usage is TRBV20-1 and J usage is TRBJ1-1, with D possibly matching TRBD1 (5 bases). Trimming took off 0 bases at V and 0 bases at J, with 11 bases between the two ends. From germline, CDR1 is DFQATT and CDR2 SNEGSKA (reference sequence). The CDR3 spans 15 residues.

This sequence joins TRBV10-2 and TRBJ2-1; 7 positions agree with TRBD2. J gave up 15 bases and V 4 bases, and 9 bases lay outside the gene matches. Germline V gene data show CDR1 as WSHSY and CDR2 as SAAADI. The CDR3 consists of 12 residues. The CDR3 loop reads CASSGGGPRSFF. CDR3 sequence (DNA): TGCGCCAGCAGTGGGGGGGGACCCCGGTCGTTCTTC.

The rearrangement links TRBV4-1 to TRBJ2-4, with TRBD2 as a possible D gene (5 bases). The V gene's germline CDR1 is MGHRA and CDR2 YSYEKL. This CDR3 is built from 14 residues. V lost 0 bases to trimming and J lost 8 bases, with 11 bases between them. CDR3 region: CASSQERLRDIQYF. CDR3 coding DNA: TGCGCCAGCAGCCAAGAGAGGCTGAGGGACATTCAGTACTTC.

This clonotype was seen at least ten times. The genes are TRBV9 and TRBJ2-5; the match to TRBD2 covers 7 bases. Germline V gene sequence: CDR1 SGDLS, CDR2 YYNGEE. Trimming took 0 bases from V and 5 from J; bases not matched to a gene: 10. The CDR3 length is 16 residues. The CDR3 region is CASSVGAGAPRETQYF. CDR3 nucleotide sequence: TGTGCCAGCAGCGTAGGGGCGGGAGCCCCTCGGGAGACCCAGTACTTC.

The rearrangement joins TRBV19 to TRBJ2-5; D might be TRBD1 (5 bases). CDR3 length: 13 residues. V was trimmed by 9 bases and J by 2 bases, leaving 13 bases between them. Germline V lookup: CDR1 LNHDA, CDR2 SQIVND (reference sequence). The CDR3 nucleotides are TGTGCCAGCGACAGTCTTTATCAAGAGACCCAGTACTTC. The encoded protein is CASDSLYQETQYF.